Shown below are 17 T cell receptor beta chains from a single sample sequenced in a study of T cells in localized non-small cell lung cancer. Assay: immunoSEQ multiplex PCR; the TCRdb copy retains only in-frame clones and omits some. The sample records tens of thousands of clones, 85% to 90% being singletons. This specimen consisted of peripheral blood, obtained before any cancer treatment. Receptors were obtained from a woman aged 40 to 75 with stage I lung adenocarcinoma.

The chain uses TRBV5-1 and TRBJ2-2; D may correspond to TRBD1 or TRBD2 (6 bases each). Germline CDR1 reads SGHRS; CDR2 reads YFSETQ. The length of the CDR3 is 15 residues. The V end was cut by 1 base, the J end by 2 bases, with 9 bases between. CDR3 DNA: TGCGCCAGCAGCTTGCCGGGGGCCAACACCGGGGAGCTGTTTTTT. It translates to CASSLPGANTGELFF. Together with reference TRBV5-1 and TRBJ2-2, the CDR3 gives the full variable domain: KAGVTQTPRYLIKTRGQQVTLSCSPISGHRSVSWYQQTPGQGLQFLFEYFSETQRNKGNFPGRFSGRQFSNSRSEMNVSTLELGDSALYLCASSLPGANTGELFFGEGSRLTVL.

This chain links TRBV27 with TRBJ2-1; 7 positions match TRBD1. Germline CDR1 reads MNHEY; CDR2 reads SMNVEV (reference sequence). The CDR3 has 13 amino acids. V lost 5 bases and J lost 9; bases outside the gene matches: 7. This CDR3 reads CASSAADRPEQFF. The CDR3 DNA reads TGTGCCAGCAGTGCGGCGGACAGGCCTGAGCAGTTCTTC.

The CDR3 DNA is TGTGCCACCAGCGAAAACAGAAACACTGAAGCTTTCTTT. It encodes CATSENRNTEAFF. The chain uses TRBV15 and TRBJ1-1; D is unclear. Germline loops: CDR1 LNHNV, CDR2 YYDKDF (reference sequence). CDR3 length: 13 residues. Trimming left V 5 bases short and J 2 bases short, with 9 bases between.

The CDR3 DNA reads as TGTGCCAGTAGTGCGTCAGCTACTTCTGGGGCCAACGTCCTGACTTTC. This translates into CASSASATSGANVLTF. This chain connects TRBV19 to TRBJ2-6; D ambiguous. With 5 bases removed from V and 1 base from J, the gap between germline ends came to 12 bases. CDR1 is LNHDA, CDR2 SQIVND, per germline (reference sequence). This CDR3 has 16 amino acids.

The chain is built from TRBV27 and TRBJ2-7; no clear D gene. The CDR3 contains 13 residues. V lost 1 base and J 3 bases, leaving 7 bases between the germline ends. Germline V gives CDR1 MNHEY, CDR2 SMNVEV (reference sequence). CDR3 nucleotides: TGTGCCAGCAGTTTATTCCCCGACTACGAGCAGTACTTC. It codes for CASSLFPDYEQYF.

The CDR3 sequence: CASSLLAGNTGELFF. The CDR3 coding sequence is TGCGCCAGCAGCTTGCTAGCGGGGAACACCGGGGAGCTGTTTTTT. The chain couples TRBV5-1 to TRBJ2-2, with TRBD2 matching over 8 bases. Germline V gene lookup returns CDR1 SGHRS and CDR2 YFSETQ. The CDR3 has 15 residues. The ends lost 1 base at V and 1 base at J; junction bases unmatched: 0.

The J gene is TRBJ2-1, the V gene TRBV5-1, with 9 bases lining up with TRBD2. Germline V gives CDR1 SGHRS, CDR2 YFSETQ. J gave up 6 bases and V 0 bases, and 4 bases lay outside the gene matches. This CDR3 has 15 residues. The CDR3 DNA is TGCGCCAGCAGCTTGGGAGCGGGAGGTCGCAATGAGCAGTTCTTC. As protein: CASSLGAGGRNEQFF.

This clone was counted once. CDR3 protein: CASSEPDTSTQYF. As DNA, the CDR3 is TGTGCCAGCAGTGAACCGGACACCTCTACGCAGTATTTT. V and J are TRBV28 and TRBJ2-3; TRBD1 is a possible D gene (5 bases). The germline V gene has CDR1 MDHEN and CDR2 SYDVKM. The CDR3 is 13 residues long. V lost 5 bases and J lost 8, with 14 bases in between.

CDR3: CSVGAGIGDNEQFF. CDR3 DNA sequence: TGCAGCGTGGGGGCGGGGATTGGGGACAATGAGCAGTTCTTC. The V and J genes are TRBV29-1 and TRBJ2-1; tentatively, D is TRBD1 or TRBD2 (6 bases each). Germline-derived CDR1 and CDR2 are SQVTM and ANQGSEA. The CDR3 contains 14 residues. V dropped 6 bases and J dropped 5 bases, with 17 bases sitting between them.

The rearrangement joins TRBV29-1 to TRBJ1-3; 7 nucleotides align to TRBD1. V was clipped by 4 bases and J by 4 bases; unmatched bases: 1. From germline, CDR1 is SQVTM and CDR2 ANQGSEA. The CDR3 spans 12 residues. The CDR3 DNA reads TGCAGCGTTGGGACAGGCGGAAACACCATATATTTT. This codes for CSVGTGGNTIYF.

The genes are TRBV7-2 and TRBJ2-3, with D possibly matching TRBD1 (5 bases). Per germline, CDR1 SGHTA and CDR2 FQGNSA. The CDR3 has 14 amino acids. V was cut by 4 bases and J by 6 bases, with 14 bases left in between. As DNA, the CDR3 is TGTGCCAGCAGCTCCCTTTTGGGGCCGGATACGCAGTATTTT. Translating gives CASSSLLGPDTQYF.

The chain employs TRBV6-1 and TRBJ1-1; perhaps TRBD1 as D (6 bases). Trimming took off 5 bases at V and 11 bases at J, with 15 bases between the two ends. Germline CDR1 and CDR2: MNHNS and SASEGT. The CDR3 is 12 residues long. The CDR3 DNA reads as TGTGCCAGCAGTCCGAACAGGGCCAGTGCTTTCTTT. Its protein product is CASSPNRASAFF.

The chain couples TRBV11-2 to TRBJ2-3; 8 bases align to TRBD2. Germline CDR1 SGHAT, CDR2 FQNNGV. The CDR3 sequence is 19 residues long. Trimming removed 3 bases from V and 4 bases from J; junction bases left unmatched: 18. The CDR3 nucleotides read TGTGCCAGCAGCTTGGGACTAGGGTATGGCACTCGCACGTCAGATACGCAGTATTTT. Amino acid sequence: CASSLGLGYGTRTSDTQYF.

The chain is built from TRBV11-1 and TRBJ2-5; D is perhaps TRBD1 (5 bases). Germline CDR1 and CDR2: SGHAT and FQDESV (reference sequence). The V and J ends lost 5 bases and 8 bases respectively, with 15 bases between them. The CDR3 has 13 amino acids. The CDR3 DNA sequence: TGTGCCAGCAGCAGACAGAGGCAAGGCACCCAGTACTTC. Its protein product is CASSRQRQGTQYF. The complete variable domain, with remaining parts taken from reference TRBV11-1 and TRBJ2-5, reads EAEVAQSPRYKITEKSQAVAFWCDPISGHATLYWYRQILGQGPELLVQFQDESVVDDSQLPKDRFSAERLKGVDSTLKIQPAELGDSAMYLCASSRQRQGTQYFGPGTRLLVL.

A few counts support this clone. This chain joins TRBV7-2 and TRBJ2-7; either TRBD1 or TRBD2 may supply D (5 bases each). The CDR3 extends over 17 amino acids. Germline-derived CDR1 and CDR2 are SGHTA and FQGNSA. Trimming pared 0 bases from V and 2 bases from J, leaving 17 bases between. CDR3 sequence: CASSLASGWAQAYEQYF. Here the CDR3 DNA reads TGTGCCAGCAGCTTAGCATCGGGGTGGGCACAGGCCTACGAGCAGTACTTC.

This rearrangement joins TRBV2 to TRBJ1-6; D perhaps matches TRBD1 (6 bases). V lost 7 bases, J lost 6 bases, and 10 bases lay in between. The CDR3 spans 13 residues. Germline lookup yields CDR1 SNHLY and CDR2 FYNNEI. The CDR3 loop reads CASNQGFNSPLHF. The CDR3 DNA follows: TGTGCCAGCAACCAGGGGTTTAATTCACCCCTCCACTTT.

The sample holds one count of this clone. This chain joins TRBV30 and TRBJ2-1, with D unresolved. The V gene lost 3 bases and the J gene lost 3 bases, with 9 bases spanning the gap. The CDR3 sequence is 13 residues long. The germline CDR1 and CDR2 sequences are GTSNPN and SVGIG (reference sequence). CDR3 in amino acids: CAWRDLLYNEQFF. The CDR3 DNA reads as TGTGCCTGGAGAGATCTGCTCTACAATGAGCAGTTCTTC.